This TCR beta chain was sequenced for a study of blood T cell repertoires in COVID-19. Study in general: From the United States, Italy and Spain came samples of acute and convalescent COVID-19. PBMCs, B-cell-depleted T cells, or T cells were the source of the cDNA or gDNA that made up the material.

The CDR3 is made up of 18 amino acids. V dropped 5 bases and J dropped 0; count of bases not matched to a gene: 13. Germline loops: CDR1 SGHVS, CDR2 FQNEAQ. Per the original methods: How many nucleated cells were present was estimated from reference gene primer amplification. The method was immunoSEQ multiplex PCR; TCRdb's version includes in-frame clones alone and lacks a portion of them. From that table come the V and J calls and clone size; the DNA was used to work out D and trimming. The sample carries 180,000 or so clones, approximately 86% recorded once. The chain has TRBV7-8 and TRBJ1-3; TRBD1 matches at 7 bases. The clonotype originates from a man between 18 and 35 years old with acute or convalescent COVID-19. The sequenced sample consisted of peripheral blood. CDR3 loop: CASSRVTGADPSGNTIYF. The CDR3 bases are TGTGCCAGCAGCCGAGTCACAGGGGCCGACCCCTCTGGAAACACCATATATTTT.